This T cell receptor (beta chain) comes out of a study of CD8 T cells in Susac syndrome. Study results and caveats: The study admitted that it had a relatively small number of individuals in its TCR sequencing and HLA analysis.

With regard to this clonotype: Antigen: not known.

CDR1 is MDHEN, CDR2 SYDVKM, per germline. V was clipped by 6 bases and J by 1 base, with 17 bases between them. This CDR3 contains 16 residues. Random hexamers primed reverse transcription of about 0.5 to 1 ug RNA. Coverage of TCR beta CDR3 amplification by immunoSEQ multiplex PCR extended to 54 Vbeta and 13 Jbeta. MiXCR, run by TCRdb on the immunoSEQ multiplex PCR reads, gives a single entry per CDR3 protein. The data contain about 60,000 distinct CDR3 sequences, around nine tenths of them seen just once; the ten biggest clones take up 0.15% to 0.25%. As controls, healthy donors matched for age and sex were used. Negative isolation was used for CD8+ and CD4+ T cells and FACS enrichment for TEMRA cells.

The sequenced sample was CD8+ T cells from PBMCs. This TCR derives from a human donor in good health. J is TRBJ2-3 and V is TRBV28, with D possibly being TRBD1 or TRBD2 (5 bases each). The CDR3 DNA follows: TGTGCCAGCAGAGCTAAGACAGAACTAGGCACAGATACGCAGTATTTT. Its protein product is CASRAKTELGTDTQYF.